This TCR beta chain emerged from a study of technical replicates of blood from a handful of donors. Deletions cut 11 bases from V and 6 bases from J, with 23 bases between. The length of the CDR3 is 14 residues. Germline assignment: CDR1 MNHEY and CDR2 SMNVEV (reference sequence). TCRdb keeps only in-frame clones here, not all; method: immunoSEQ multiplex PCR. The table lists around 15,000 clones, 86% of them singletons, with approximately 13% in the top ten. The sequenced material came from PBMCs. The chain combines TRBV27 with TRBJ2-7, with D perhaps matching TRBD1 (5 bases). The sequence came from a human donor in good health. The CDR3 nucleotides are TGTGCCCCCTCCCCAGACACAGGTTTTTCCGAGCAGTACTTC. It is translated as CAPSPDTGFSEQYF.